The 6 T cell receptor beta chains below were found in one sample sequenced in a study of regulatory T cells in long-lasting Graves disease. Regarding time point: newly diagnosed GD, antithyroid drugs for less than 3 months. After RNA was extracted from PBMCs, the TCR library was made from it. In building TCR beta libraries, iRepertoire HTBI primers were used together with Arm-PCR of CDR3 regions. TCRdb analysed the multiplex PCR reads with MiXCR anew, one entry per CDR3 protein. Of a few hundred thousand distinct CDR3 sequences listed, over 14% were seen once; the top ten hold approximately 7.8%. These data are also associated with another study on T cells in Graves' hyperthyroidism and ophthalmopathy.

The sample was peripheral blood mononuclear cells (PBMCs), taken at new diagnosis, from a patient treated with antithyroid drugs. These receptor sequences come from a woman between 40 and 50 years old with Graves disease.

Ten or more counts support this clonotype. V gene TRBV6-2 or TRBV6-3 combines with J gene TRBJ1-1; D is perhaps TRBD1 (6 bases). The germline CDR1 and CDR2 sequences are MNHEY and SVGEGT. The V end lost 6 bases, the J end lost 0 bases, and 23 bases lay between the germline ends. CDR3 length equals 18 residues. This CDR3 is CASRGPTGLSRVNTEAFF. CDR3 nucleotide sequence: TGTGCCAGCAGAGGGCCGACAGGCTTATCCAGGGTGAACACTGAAGCTTTCTTT.

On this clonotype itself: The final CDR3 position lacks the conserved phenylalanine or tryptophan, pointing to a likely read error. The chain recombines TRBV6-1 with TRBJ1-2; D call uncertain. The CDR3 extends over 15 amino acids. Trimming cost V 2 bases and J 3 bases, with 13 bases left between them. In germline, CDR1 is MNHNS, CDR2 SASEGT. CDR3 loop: CASSEFEALDYGYTL. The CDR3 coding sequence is TGTGCCAGCAGTGAATTCGAAGCGCTGGACTATGGCTACACCCTC.

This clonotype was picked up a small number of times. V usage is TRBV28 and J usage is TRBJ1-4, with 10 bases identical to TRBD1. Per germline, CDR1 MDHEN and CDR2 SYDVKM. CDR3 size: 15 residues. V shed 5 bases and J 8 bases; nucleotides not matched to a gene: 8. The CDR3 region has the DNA TGTGCCAGCAGTCCTCGGGACAGGGGACGGGAAAAACTGTTTTTT. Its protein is CASSPRDRGREKLFF.

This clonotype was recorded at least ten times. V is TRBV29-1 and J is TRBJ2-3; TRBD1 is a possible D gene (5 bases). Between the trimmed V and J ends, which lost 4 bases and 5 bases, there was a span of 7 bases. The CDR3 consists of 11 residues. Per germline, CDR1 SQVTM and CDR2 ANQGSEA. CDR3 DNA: TGCAGCGTTGCCCAGGGAGATACGCAGTATTTT. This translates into CSVAQGDTQYF.

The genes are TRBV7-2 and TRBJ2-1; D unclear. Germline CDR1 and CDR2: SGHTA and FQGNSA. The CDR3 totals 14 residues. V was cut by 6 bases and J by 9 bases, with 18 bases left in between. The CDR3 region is CASRPDLAELEQFF. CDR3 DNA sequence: TGTGCCAGCAGACCCGATTTAGCTGAACTTGAGCAGTTCTTC.

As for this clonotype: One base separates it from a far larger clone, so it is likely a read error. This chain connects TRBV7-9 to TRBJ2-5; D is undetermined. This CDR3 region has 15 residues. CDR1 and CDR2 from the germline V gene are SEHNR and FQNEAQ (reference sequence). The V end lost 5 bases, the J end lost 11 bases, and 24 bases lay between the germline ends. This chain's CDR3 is CASSANRVSYNEQYF. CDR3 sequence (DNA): TGTGCCAGCAGCGCAAACCGGGTCTCCTACAATGAGCAGTACTTC.